The 23 T cell receptor beta chains in this list originate from one sample, sequenced in a study of identical twins. TCRdb recomputed calls from the 5' RACE reads with MiXCR, one row per CDR3 protein. Found here are just over 450,000 distinct CDR3 sequences, 14% of them singletons; the top ten hold 0.52%. The same specimen was also included in a second study, on yellow fever vaccine responses in identical twins.

Sequencing was done on a sample of CD4+ T cells sorted from blood. These receptor sequences come from a young woman in good health.

The genes are TRBV10-3 and TRBJ2-7; 8 bases match TRBD2. Germline V lookup: CDR1 ENHRY, CDR2 SYGVKD. CDR3 size: 13 residues. The J segment lost 3 bases and the V segment lost 10 bases, leaving 8 bases of the junction unmatched. CDR3 residues: CASHQSGSYEQYF. CDR3 nucleotide sequence: TGTGCCAGCCACCAGAGCGGGAGCTACGAGCAGTACTTC.

This clonotype has only a few counts. The chain links TRBV20-1 to TRBJ2-7, with D possibly matching TRBD1 (5 bases). V gave up 0 bases and J gave up 3 bases, with 15 bases separating them. CDR1 and CDR2 (germline): DFQATT, SNEGSKA (reference sequence). The CDR3 covers 15 residues. For the CDR3, the DNA is TGCAGTGCTAGAGAAGTGGGGCGTCAGATCTACGAGCAGTACTTC. It encodes CSAREVGRQIYEQYF.

The chain links TRBV30 to TRBJ2-1; 12 positions match TRBD2. V was clipped by 3 bases and J by 7 bases; unmatched bases: 10. The V gene's germline CDR1 is GTSNPN and CDR2 SVGIG (reference sequence). The CDR3 runs to 16 residues. The chain's CDR3 is CAWSRPTSGRSNEQFF. The CDR3 DNA is TGTGCCTGGAGCAGACCGACTAGCGGGAGATCAAATGAGCAGTTCTTC.

Many counts were recorded for this clonotype. The chain couples TRBV12-3 or TRBV12-4 to TRBJ2-1, with D maybe TRBD2 (6 bases). V dropped 1 base and J dropped 10 bases, with 17 bases sitting between them. The CDR3 has 15 residues. The CDR3 loop reads CASSLVGGLSPEQFF. Here the CDR3 DNA reads TGTGCCAGCAGTTTAGTGGGGGGACTCTCACCCGAGCAGTTCTTC.

CDR3 sequence reads: CASSPYGGFYEQFF. Here the CDR3 DNA reads TGTGCCAGCAGCCCTTACGGTGGGTTCTATGAGCAGTTCTTC. This chain links TRBV6-1 with TRBJ2-1; D unclear. The CDR3 loop spans 14 amino acids. CDR1 and CDR2 from the germline V gene are MNHNS and SASEGT. V was trimmed by 6 bases and J by 8 bases, leaving 17 bases between them.

This clonotype turned up a few times. The chain links TRBV5-6 to TRBJ1-5; 7 bases line up with TRBD1. V gave up 2 bases and J gave up 0 bases; unmatched junction bases: 2. This CDR3 has 15 amino acids. Germline lookup yields CDR1 SGHDT and CDR2 YYEEEE. The CDR3, as DNA: TGTGCCAGCAGCTTTGGACAGGTTAGCAATCAGCCCCAGCATTTT. Translating gives CASSFGQVSNQPQHF. Using reference TRBV5-6 and TRBJ1-5 for the parts outside the CDR3, the full variable domain is DAGVTQSPTHLIKTRGQQVTLRCSPKSGHDTVSWYQQALGQGPQFIFQYYEEEERQRGNFPDRFSGHQFPNYSSELNVNALLLGDSALYLCASSFGQVSNQPQHFGDGTRLSIL.

The gene calls are TRBV14 and TRBJ2-1, with D maybe TRBD1 (5 bases). V lost 4 bases to trimming and J lost 0 bases, with 10 bases between them. Germline CDR1 reads SGHDN; CDR2 reads FVKESK. The CDR3 runs to 15 residues. The CDR3 reads CASSPLDSSYNEQFF. Here the CDR3 DNA reads TGTGCCAGCAGCCCTCTTGACAGCTCCTACAATGAGCAGTTCTTC. Variable domain in full (rest from reference TRBV14 and TRBJ2-1): EAGVTQFPSHSVIEKGQTVTLRCDPISGHDNLYWYRRVMGKEIKFLLHFVKESKQDESGMPNNRFLAERTGGTYSTLKVQPAELEDSGVYFCASSPLDSSYNEQFFGPGTRLTVL.

The chain is built from TRBV14 and TRBJ1-6, with D perhaps TRBD1 (6 bases). This CDR3 region has 15 residues. Germline V CDR1 and CDR2: SGHDN, FVKESK. V was cut by 4 bases and J by 9 bases, with 16 bases left in between. CDR3: CASSREGGRGSPLHF. In DNA form, the CDR3 reads TGTGCCAGCAGCCGTGAAGGGGGAAGAGGTTCACCCCTCCACTTT. Complete variable domain (other parts from reference TRBV14 and TRBJ1-6): EAGVTQFPSHSVIEKGQTVTLRCDPISGHDNLYWYRRVMGKEIKFLLHFVKESKQDESGMPNNRFLAERTGGTYSTLKVQPAELEDSGVYFCASSREGGRGSPLHFGNGTRLTVT.

This chain connects TRBV29-1 to TRBJ2-6; D is undetermined. The CDR3 loop spans 16 amino acids. Germline V gives CDR1 SQVTM, CDR2 ANQGSEA. Trimming left V 5 bases short and J 0 bases short, with 14 bases between. The CDR3 DNA is TGCAGCGTTAGAAACAGCGAGAGCTCTGGGGCCAACGTCCTGACTTTC. Amino acids: CSVRNSESSGANVLTF.

The chain is built from TRBV4-1 and TRBJ2-5, with TRBD1 matching 7 bases. CDR3 size: 14 residues. Germline CDR1 reads MGHRA; CDR2 reads YSYEKL. With 1 base clipped from V and 3 bases from J, the junction kept 2 bases outside the gene matches. In DNA, the CDR3 is TGCGCCAGCAGCCAAGCGACAGGGAAAGAGACCCAGTACTTC. It specifies CASSQATGKETQYF.

V usage is TRBV11-2 and J usage is TRBJ2-5; 11 nucleotides align to TRBD2. CDR3 length: 16 amino acids. CDR1 is SGHAT and CDR2 is FQNNGV in the germline V gene. Trimming took 0 bases from V and 9 from J; bases not matched to a gene: 9. In DNA form, the CDR3 reads TGTGCCAGCAGCTTAGATCTGCTAGCGGGGGGCCCCGCCCAGTACTTC. Translation: CASSLDLLAGGPAQYF.

The rearrangement links TRBV28 to TRBJ2-1; the D is unclear. The CDR3 spans 12 residues. The germline V and J ends were trimmed by 5 bases and 9 bases, with 11 bases remaining between them. The germline CDR1 and CDR2 sequences are MDHEN and SYDVKM. The CDR3 region has the DNA TGTGCCAGCAGTCCGCTAAAGGGTGAGCAGTTCTTC. Protein: CASSPLKGEQFF.

This chain joins TRBV19 and TRBJ2-6; TRBD1 or TRBD2 may be the D gene (5 bases each). V shed 4 bases and J shed 2 bases, with 9 bases lying between them. This CDR3 is built from 15 residues. Germline values: CDR1 LNHDA, CDR2 SQIVND (reference sequence). The CDR3 here is CASSSLGAGANVLTF. Here the CDR3 DNA reads TGTGCCAGTAGTAGTTTGGGGGCTGGGGCCAACGTCCTGACTTTC.

This clonotype came up a few times. The V and J genes are TRBV29-1 and TRBJ2-7, with D maybe TRBD1 (5 bases). CDR1 SQVTM and CDR2 ANQGSEA come from the germline V gene. The ends were cut back, 4 bases at V and 2 bases at J, with 15 bases in the middle. The CDR3 totals 14 residues. This CDR3 reads CSVASLQGTYEQYF. Here the CDR3 DNA reads TGCAGCGTTGCGTCCCTGCAGGGCACCTACGAGCAGTACTTC.

This clonotype has just a few counts. The chain couples TRBV7-2 to TRBJ2-7; D is possibly TRBD1 (5 bases). Trimming cost V 4 bases and J 0 bases, with 7 bases left between them. The CDR3 length is 13 residues. CDR1 and CDR2 from the germline V gene are SGHTA and FQGNSA. CDR3 coding DNA: TGTGCCAGCAGCTCCAGGGTCTCCTACGAGCAGTACTTC. Its translation is CASSSRVSYEQYF.

The V and J genes are TRBV7-9 and TRBJ1-1; no definite D call. The length of the CDR3 is 12 residues. Germline lookup yields CDR1 SEHNR and CDR2 FQNEAQ (reference sequence). The V end lost 1 base, the J end lost 12 bases, and 12 bases lay between the germline ends. CDR3 residues: CASSLGSSGTFF. In DNA, the CDR3 is TGTGCCAGCAGCTTAGGTAGTTCCGGGACTTTCTTT.

The rearrangement joins TRBV5-1 to TRBJ2-5, with a possible D match to TRBD2 (6 bases). This CDR3 region has 15 residues. The V end was cut by 0 bases, the J end by 5 bases, with 14 bases between. CDR1 is SGHRS, CDR2 YFSETQ, per germline. The CDR3 DNA is TGCGCCAGCAGCTTGGAAGCTGCGGGATCGGAGACCCAGTACTTC. This sequence encodes CASSLEAAGSETQYF. The variable domain in full, with the rest retrieved from reference TRBV5-1 and TRBJ2-5, is KAGVTQTPRYLIKTRGQQVTLSCSPISGHRSVSWYQQTPGQGLQFLFEYFSETQRNKGNFPGRFSGRQFSNSRSEMNVSTLELGDSALYLCASSLEAAGSETQYFGPGTRLLVL.

CDR3 protein: CASTRRENTGELFF. Written as DNA, the CDR3 is TGTGCCAGCACGAGGAGGGAGAACACCGGGGAGCTGTTTTTT. V is TRBV27 and J is TRBJ2-2, with D maybe TRBD2 (6 bases). This CDR3 region has 14 residues. The V gene lost 7 bases and the J gene lost 1 base, with 10 bases spanning the gap. In germline, CDR1 is MNHEY, CDR2 SMNVEV (reference sequence).

In this sample, this clonotype turned up a few times. J is TRBJ2-3 and V is TRBV6-1; D call uncertain. CDR3 length: 11 amino acids. Trimming left V 7 bases short and J 5 bases short, with 7 bases between. Germline CDR1 and CDR2: MNHNS and SASEGT. This chain's CDR3 is CASNVGDTQYF. For the CDR3, the DNA is TGTGCCAGCAATGTGGGAGATACGCAGTATTTT.

DNA for the CDR3: TGTGCCAGCGGTACTCGGGAGGGCGGAGAGACCCAGTACTTC. This translates into CASGTREGGETQYF. The chain links TRBV7-2 to TRBJ2-5; 8 nucleotides align to TRBD2. After removal of 8 bases from V and 4 bases from J, the junction contained 9 bases not matched to a gene. Germline V lookup: CDR1 SGHTA, CDR2 FQGNSA. The CDR3 is 14 amino acids.

The gene calls are TRBV12-3 or TRBV12-4 and TRBJ2-5, with 10 nucleotides matching TRBD2. This CDR3 spans 14 amino acids. J lost 3 bases, V lost 7 bases, and 5 bases had no gene match. The CDR3, as DNA: TGTGCCAGCACTCTAGCGGGGGTCAAAGAGACCCAGTACTTC. Its protein is CASTLAGVKETQYF.

This chain joins TRBV24-1 and TRBJ2-3; 10 nucleotides agree with TRBD2. J gave up 5 bases and V 8 bases, and 15 bases lay outside the gene matches. This CDR3 has 17 amino acids. Looked up from germline, CDR1 is KGHDR and CDR2 is SFDVKD. The CDR3 protein is CATIGTPSGSIVDTQYF. CDR3 DNA sequence: TGTGCCACCATCGGAACCCCTAGCGGGAGTATTGTAGATACGCAGTATTTT.

Only a few counts were recorded for this clonotype. The chain combines TRBV29-1 with TRBJ2-1, with 9 bases lining up with TRBD1. J lost 7 bases, V lost 7 bases, and 11 bases had no gene match. The CDR3 is 14 residues long. Germline CDR1 is SQVTM and CDR2 is ANQGSEA. CDR3 residues: CSAEDRGRRNEQFF. CDR3 nucleotide sequence: TGCAGCGCGGAGGACAGGGGCCGCCGAAATGAGCAGTTCTTC.